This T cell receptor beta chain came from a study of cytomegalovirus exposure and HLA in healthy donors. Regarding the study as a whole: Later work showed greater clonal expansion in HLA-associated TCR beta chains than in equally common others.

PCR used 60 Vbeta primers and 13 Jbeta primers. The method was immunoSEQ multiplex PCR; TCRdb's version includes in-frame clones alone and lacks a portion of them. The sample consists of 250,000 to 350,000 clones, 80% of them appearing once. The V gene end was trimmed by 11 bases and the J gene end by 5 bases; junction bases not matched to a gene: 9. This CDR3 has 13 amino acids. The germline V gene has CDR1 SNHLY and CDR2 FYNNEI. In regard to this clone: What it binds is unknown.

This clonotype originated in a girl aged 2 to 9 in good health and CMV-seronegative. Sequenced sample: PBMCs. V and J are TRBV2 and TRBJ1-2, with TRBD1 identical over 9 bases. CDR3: CAGGTGHRYGYTF. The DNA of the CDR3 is TGTGCCGGTGGGACAGGGCACAGGTATGGCTACACCTTC.